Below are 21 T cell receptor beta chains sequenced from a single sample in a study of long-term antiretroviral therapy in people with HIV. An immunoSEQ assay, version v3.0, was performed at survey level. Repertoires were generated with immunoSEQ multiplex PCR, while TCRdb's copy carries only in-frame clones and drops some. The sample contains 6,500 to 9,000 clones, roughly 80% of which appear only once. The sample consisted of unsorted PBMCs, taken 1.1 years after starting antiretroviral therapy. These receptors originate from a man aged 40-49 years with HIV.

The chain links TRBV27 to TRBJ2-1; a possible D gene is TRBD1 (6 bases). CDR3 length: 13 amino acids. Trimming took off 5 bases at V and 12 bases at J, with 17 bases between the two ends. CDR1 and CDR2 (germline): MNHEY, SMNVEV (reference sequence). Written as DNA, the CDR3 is TGTGCCAGCAGTGCATCTACAGGGTGGGGGCAGTTCTTC. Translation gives CASSASTGWGQFF.

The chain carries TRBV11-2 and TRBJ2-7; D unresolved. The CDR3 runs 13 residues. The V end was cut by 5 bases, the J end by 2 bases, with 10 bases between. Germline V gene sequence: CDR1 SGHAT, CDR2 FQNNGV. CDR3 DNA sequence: TGTGCCAGCAGCAGGGAATTCGCCTACGAGCAGTACTTC. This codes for CASSREFAYEQYF.

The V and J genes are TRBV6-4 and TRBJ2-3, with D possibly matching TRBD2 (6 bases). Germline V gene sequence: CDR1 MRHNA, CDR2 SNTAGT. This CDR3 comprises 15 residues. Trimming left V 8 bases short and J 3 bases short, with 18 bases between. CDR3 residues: CASRDSMGGTDTQYF. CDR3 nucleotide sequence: TGTGCCAGCCGGGATTCTATGGGGGGAACAGATACGCAGTATTTT.

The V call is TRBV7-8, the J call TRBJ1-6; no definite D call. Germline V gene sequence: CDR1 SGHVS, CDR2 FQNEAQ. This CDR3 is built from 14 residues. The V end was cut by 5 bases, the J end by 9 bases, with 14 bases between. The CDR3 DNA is TGTGCCAGCAGCGCAAAGAGGGAGAGTTCACCCCTCCACTTT. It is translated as CASSAKRESSPLHF.

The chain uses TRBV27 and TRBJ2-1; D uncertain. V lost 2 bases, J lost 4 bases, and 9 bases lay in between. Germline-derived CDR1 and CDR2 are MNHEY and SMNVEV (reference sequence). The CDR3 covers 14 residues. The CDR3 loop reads CASSLNTPYNEQFF. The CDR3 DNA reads TGTGCCAGCAGTTTAAACACCCCTTACAATGAGCAGTTCTTC.

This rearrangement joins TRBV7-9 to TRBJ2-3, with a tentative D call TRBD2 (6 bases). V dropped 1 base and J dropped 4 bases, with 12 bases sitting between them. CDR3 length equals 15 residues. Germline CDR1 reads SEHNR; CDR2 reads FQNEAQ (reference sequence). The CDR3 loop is CASSLGAWDSDTQYF. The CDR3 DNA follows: TGTGCCAGCAGCTTAGGAGCCTGGGACTCAGATACGCAGTATTTT.

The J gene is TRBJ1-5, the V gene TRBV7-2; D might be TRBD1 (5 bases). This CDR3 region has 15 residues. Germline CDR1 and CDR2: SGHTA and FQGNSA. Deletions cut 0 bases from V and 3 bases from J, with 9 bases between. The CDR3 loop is CASSLARENNQPQHF. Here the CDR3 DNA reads TGTGCCAGCAGCTTAGCCAGGGAAAACAATCAGCCCCAGCATTTT. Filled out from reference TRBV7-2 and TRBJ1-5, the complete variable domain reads GAGVSQSPSNKVTEKGKDVELRCDPISGHTALYWYRQSLGQGLEFLIYFQGNSAPDKSGLPSDRFSAERTGGSVSTLTIQRTQQEDSAVYLCASSLARENNQPQHFGDGTRLSIL.

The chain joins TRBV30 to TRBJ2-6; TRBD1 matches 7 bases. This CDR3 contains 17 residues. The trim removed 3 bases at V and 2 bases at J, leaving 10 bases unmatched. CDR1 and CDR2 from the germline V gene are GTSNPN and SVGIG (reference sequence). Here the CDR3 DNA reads TGTGCCTGGAGCCTTTCCCCCGACAGGGCTGGGGCCAACGTCCTGACTTTC. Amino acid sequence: CAWSLSPDRAGANVLTF. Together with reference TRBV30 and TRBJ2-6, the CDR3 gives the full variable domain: SQTIHQWPATLVQPVGSPLSLECTVEGTSNPNLYWYRQAAGRGLQLLFYSVGIGQISSEVPQNLSASRPQDRQFILSSKKLLLSDSGFYLCAWSLSPDRAGANVLTFGAGSRLTVL.

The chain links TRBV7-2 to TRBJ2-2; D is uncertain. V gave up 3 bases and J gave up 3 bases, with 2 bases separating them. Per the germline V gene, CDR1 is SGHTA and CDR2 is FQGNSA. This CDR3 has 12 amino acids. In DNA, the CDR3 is TGTGCCAGCAGCTTCTACACCGGGGAGCTGTTTTTT. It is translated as CASSFYTGELFF.

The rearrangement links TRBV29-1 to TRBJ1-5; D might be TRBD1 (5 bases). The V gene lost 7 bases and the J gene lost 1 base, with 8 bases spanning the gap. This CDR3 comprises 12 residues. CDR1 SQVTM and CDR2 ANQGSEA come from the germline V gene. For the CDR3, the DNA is TGCAGCGCCGGGGCCAGCAATCAGCCCCAGCATTTT. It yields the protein CSAGASNQPQHF.

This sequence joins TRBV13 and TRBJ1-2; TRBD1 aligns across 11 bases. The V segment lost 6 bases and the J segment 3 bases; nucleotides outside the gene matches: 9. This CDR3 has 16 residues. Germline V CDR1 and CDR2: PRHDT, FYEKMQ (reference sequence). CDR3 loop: CASSYQLGQGDYGYTF. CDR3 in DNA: TGTGCCAGCAGTTATCAGCTGGGACAGGGGGACTATGGCTACACCTTC.

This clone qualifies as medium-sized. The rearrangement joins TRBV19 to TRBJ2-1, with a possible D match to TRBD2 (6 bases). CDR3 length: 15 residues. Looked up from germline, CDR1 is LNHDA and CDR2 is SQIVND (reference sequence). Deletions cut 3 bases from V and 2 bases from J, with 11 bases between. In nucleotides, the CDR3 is TGTGCCAGTAGTATTGTTAGCGGCCCCTACAATGAGCAGTTCTTC. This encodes CASSIVSGPYNEQFF.

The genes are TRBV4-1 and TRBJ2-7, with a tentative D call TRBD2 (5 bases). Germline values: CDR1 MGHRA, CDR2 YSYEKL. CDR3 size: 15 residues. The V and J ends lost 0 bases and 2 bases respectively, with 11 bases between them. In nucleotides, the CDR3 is TGCGCCAGCAGCCAAGAAGGAGGAGGAACCTACGAGCAGTACTTC. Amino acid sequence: CASSQEGGGTYEQYF.

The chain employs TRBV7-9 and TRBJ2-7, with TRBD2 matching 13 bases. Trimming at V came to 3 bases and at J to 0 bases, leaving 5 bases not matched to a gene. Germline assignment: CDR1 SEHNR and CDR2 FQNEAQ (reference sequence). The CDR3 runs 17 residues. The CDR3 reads CASSFTSGGENSYEQYF. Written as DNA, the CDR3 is TGTGCCAGCAGCTTCACTAGCGGGGGGGAAAACTCCTACGAGCAGTACTTC.

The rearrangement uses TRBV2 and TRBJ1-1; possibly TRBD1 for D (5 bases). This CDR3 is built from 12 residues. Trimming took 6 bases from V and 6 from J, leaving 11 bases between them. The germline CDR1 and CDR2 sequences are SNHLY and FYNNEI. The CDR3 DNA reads TGTGCCAGCAGGGGACTCGGGGCTGAAGCTTTCTTT. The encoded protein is CASRGLGAEAFF.

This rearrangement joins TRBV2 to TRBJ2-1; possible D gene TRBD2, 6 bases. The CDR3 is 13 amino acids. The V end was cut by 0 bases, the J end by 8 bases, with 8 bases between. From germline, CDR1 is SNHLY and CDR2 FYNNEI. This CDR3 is CASSEAQRDEQFF. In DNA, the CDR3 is TGTGCCAGCAGTGAAGCGCAGCGGGATGAGCAGTTCTTC. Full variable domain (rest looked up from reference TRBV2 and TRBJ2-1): EPEVTQTPSHQVTQMGQEVILRCVPISNHLYFYWYRQILGQKVEFLVSFYNNEISEKSEIFDDQFSVERPDGSNFTLKIRSTKLEDSAMYFCASSEAQRDEQFFGPGTRLTVL.

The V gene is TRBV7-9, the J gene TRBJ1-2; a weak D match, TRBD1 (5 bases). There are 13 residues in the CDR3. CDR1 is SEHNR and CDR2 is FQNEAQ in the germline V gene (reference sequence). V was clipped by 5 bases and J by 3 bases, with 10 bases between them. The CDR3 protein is CASSRGDDYGYTF. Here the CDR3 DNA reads TGTGCCAGCAGCCGAGGGGATGACTATGGCTACACCTTC.

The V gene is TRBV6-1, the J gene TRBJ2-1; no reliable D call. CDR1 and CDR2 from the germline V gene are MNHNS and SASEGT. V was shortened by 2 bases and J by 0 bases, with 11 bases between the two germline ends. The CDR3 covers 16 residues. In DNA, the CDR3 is TGTGCCAGCAGTGAATCGGTCTGGAGCTCCTACAATGAGCAGTTCTTC. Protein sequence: CASSESVWSSYNEQFF.

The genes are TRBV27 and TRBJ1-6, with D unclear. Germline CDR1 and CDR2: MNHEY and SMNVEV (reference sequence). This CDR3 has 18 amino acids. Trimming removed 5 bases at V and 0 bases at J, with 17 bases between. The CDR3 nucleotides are TGTGCCAGCAGTCCATCTGCGTTCGCGGTCTCCTATAATTCACCCCTCCACTTT. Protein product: CASSPSAFAVSYNSPLHF.

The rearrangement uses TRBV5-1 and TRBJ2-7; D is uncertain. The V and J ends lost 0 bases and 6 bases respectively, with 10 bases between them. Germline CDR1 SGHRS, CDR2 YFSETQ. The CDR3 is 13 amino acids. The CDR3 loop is CASSLALPAEQYF. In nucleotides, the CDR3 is TGCGCCAGCAGCTTGGCCCTGCCTGCCGAGCAGTACTTC.

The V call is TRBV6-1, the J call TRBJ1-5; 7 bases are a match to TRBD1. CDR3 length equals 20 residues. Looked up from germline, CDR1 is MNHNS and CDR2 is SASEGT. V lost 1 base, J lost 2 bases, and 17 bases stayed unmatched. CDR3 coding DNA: TGTGCCAGCAGTGAAGAAATGACAGGGTCCCCCTCTCGTGGCAATCAGCCCCAGCATTTT. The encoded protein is CASSEEMTGSPSRGNQPQHF.